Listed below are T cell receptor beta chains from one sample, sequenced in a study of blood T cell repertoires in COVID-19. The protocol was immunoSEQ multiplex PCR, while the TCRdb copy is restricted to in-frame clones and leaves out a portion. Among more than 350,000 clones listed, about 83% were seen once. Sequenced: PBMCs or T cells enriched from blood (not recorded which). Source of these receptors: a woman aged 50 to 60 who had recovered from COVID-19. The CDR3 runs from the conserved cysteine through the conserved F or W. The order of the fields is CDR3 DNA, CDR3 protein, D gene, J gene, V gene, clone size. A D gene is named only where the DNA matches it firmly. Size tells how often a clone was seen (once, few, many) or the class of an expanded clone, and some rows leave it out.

TGCGCCAGCAGCTTCAGGACAGGGGATGAAAAACTGTTTTTT,CASSFRTGDEKLFF,TRBD1,TRBJ1-4,TRBV5-1,.
TGTGCCAGCAGTTTTCGGGATCCCTATAATTCACCCCTCCACTTT,CASSFRDPYNSPLHF,.,TRBJ1-6,TRBV27,.
TGTGCCAGCAGCCCCGGGACAGGGGAACAGCCCCAGCATTTT,CASSPGTGEQPQHF,TRBD1,TRBJ1-5,TRBV9,.
TGCAGCGTTGGGGCAGGATACGAGCAGTACTTC,CSVGAGYEQYF,.,TRBJ2-7,TRBV29-1,once
TGTGCCAGCAGCCAAACAGGGTTGGCGAGCACCGGGGAGCTGTTTTTT,CASSQTGLASTGELFF,.,TRBJ2-2,TRBV7-3,.
TGTGCCTGGAGTGTCGGCGGGGGTTCCACAGATACGCAGTATTTT,CAWSVGGGSTDTQYF,TRBD2,TRBJ2-3,TRBV30,.
TGTGCCAGCAGCCCTCAGGTGAACACTGAAGCTTTCTTT,CASSPQVNTEAFF,.,TRBJ1-1,TRBV9,few
TGTGCCAGCAGCCCGACTTGGACAGCGAGATCCGAAGCTTTCTTT,CASSPTWTARSEAFF,.,TRBJ1-1,TRBV7-9,.
TGCGCCAGCAGCCAAATGCTCGACAGGGGTCCCTTACTTGGTGAAAAACTGTTTTTT,CASSQMLDRGPLLGEKLFF,TRBD1,TRBJ1-4,TRBV4-1,.
TGTGCCAGCAGTTCCCCCGGGACAGGGCGGGGTGGAGGAGCTTTCTTT,CASSSPGTGRGGGAFF,TRBD1,TRBJ1-1,TRBV28,.
TGTGCCAGCAGCCCGGGGAGGGGACCAACTAATGAAAAACTGTTTTTT,CASSPGRGPTNEKLFF,.,TRBJ1-4,TRBV5-5,.
TGTGCCAGCAGCTTGCTAATGGTCACTGAAGCTTTCTTT,CASSLLMVTEAFF,.,TRBJ1-1,TRBV5-8,.
TGTGCCACCAGACAGGGGGCGGTCACTGAAGCTTTCTTT,CATRQGAVTEAFF,TRBD1,TRBJ1-1,TRBV12-3/TRBV12-4,.
TGTGCCAGCAGCCAGTATAATGAAGCTTTCTTT,CASSQYNEAFF,.,TRBJ1-1,TRBV6-5,once
TGTGCCAGCAGCCCCCGAGCACCGGCCTACGAGCAGTACTTC,CASSPRAPAYEQYF,.,TRBJ2-7,TRBV7-2,.
TGTGCCATCAGAGAGACGGACGGGGATGAGCAGTTCTTC,CAIRETDGDEQFF,.,TRBJ2-1,TRBV10-3,.
TGTGCCAGCAGTGGGTTAGCGGGCGGACAAGAGATCCAGTACTTC,CASSGLAGGQEIQYF,TRBD2,TRBJ2-5,TRBV2,.
TGCAGCGTTGACCAGGGACAGGGGACGGGCGAGCAGTACTTC,CSVDQGQGTGEQYF,TRBD1,TRBJ2-7,TRBV29-1,.
TGTGCCAGCAGCCCCCCCGGGACTCAGAACACTGAAGCTTTCTTT,CASSPPGTQNTEAFF,.,TRBJ1-1,TRBV7-2,once
TGTGCCAGCAGCCCGACAGGGAACGAGCAGTACTTC,CASSPTGNEQYF,TRBD1,TRBJ2-7,TRBV11-2,.
TGTGCCAGCAGCCCCTGGGGCGGGGCCAACGTCCTGACTTTC,CASSPWGGANVLTF,.,TRBJ2-6,TRBV7-9,once
TGTGCCAGCGCGGGACAGCGAAATTCACCCCTCCACTTT,CASAGQRNSPLHF,TRBD1,TRBJ1-6,TRBV2,.
TGTGCCAGCAGTCTGGACGGGGGAGAGGGGGAGACCCAGTACTTC,CASSLDGGEGETQYF,.,TRBJ2-5,TRBV7-3,.
TGTGCCAGCAGTATGACAGCCGGGAATCAGCCCCAGCATTTT,CASSMTAGNQPQHF,.,TRBJ1-5,TRBV6-5,.
TGTGCCAGCAGCTTGATCCCTTGGACAGGGGATGGCTACACCTTC,CASSLIPWTGDGYTF,TRBD1,TRBJ1-2,TRBV5-8,once
TGCGCCAGCAGCTTGGAGGGACAGGGGATCCCTAATGAAAAACTGTTTTTT,CASSLEGQGIPNEKLFF,TRBD1,TRBJ1-4,TRBV5-1,.
TGTGCCAGCAGCCAGGGGGCTGTTCAGCCCCAGCATTTT,CASSQGAVQPQHF,TRBD1,TRBJ1-5,TRBV9,once
TGTGCCTCGGCGGGCAGGCTAAATCAGCCCCAGCATTTT,CASAGRLNQPQHF,.,TRBJ1-5,TRBV6-5,.
TGTGCCACAAGACAGGGGAGCACAGATACGCAGTATTTT,CATRQGSTDTQYF,TRBD1,TRBJ2-3,TRBV3-1/TRBV3-2,.
TGTGCCAGCAGCCAAGATCCGGGACGGGGGACCACTGAAGCTTTCTTT,CASSQDPGRGTTEAFF,.,TRBJ1-1,TRBV4-2,.
TGTGCCAGCAGCCAGGGCAGCGGGGGGACCTCGGGGACCCAGTACTTC,CASSQGSGGTSGTQYF,TRBD2,TRBJ2-5,TRBV11-2,few
TGTGCCAGCTCAGAGGGACAGCGGGCGGAGACTGAAGCTTTCTTT,CASSEGQRAETEAFF,TRBD1,TRBJ1-1,TRBV18,.
TGTGCCAGCAGATTTAGCGGGGGCGAGACCCAGTACTTC,CASRFSGGETQYF,TRBD2,TRBJ2-5,TRBV5-6,.
TGCGCCAGCAGCCAACTAGACCTACTAGCGGCCGGGGAGCTGTTTTTT,CASSQLDLLAAGELFF,TRBD2,TRBJ2-2,TRBV4-1,.
TGTGCCAGCTCAGGGGGCGGGGCAACCATGGAGACCCAGTACTTC,CASSGGGATMETQYF,TRBD1,TRBJ2-5,TRBV6-5,few
TGTGCCAGCAGACAGACCTACGAGCAGTACTTC,CASRQTYEQYF,.,TRBJ2-7,TRBV7-2,once
TGTGCTAGTGCCACCTCACTAGCGATCTATGAGCAGTTCTTC,CASATSLAIYEQFF,TRBD2,TRBJ2-1,TRBV12-5,.
TGTGCCAGCAGCTTATTGCAGGGGTTGGGCAATCAGCCCCAGCATTTT,CASSLLQGLGNQPQHF,.,TRBJ1-5,TRBV7-8,.
TGTGCCAGCAGTTCAGACAGTTACGGGGGGACTGAAGCTTTCTTT,CASSSDSYGGTEAFF,.,TRBJ1-1,TRBV28,.
TGTGCCAGCACTAGCGAACGCACAGATACGCAGTATTTT,CASTSERTDTQYF,TRBD2,TRBJ2-3,TRBV19,.